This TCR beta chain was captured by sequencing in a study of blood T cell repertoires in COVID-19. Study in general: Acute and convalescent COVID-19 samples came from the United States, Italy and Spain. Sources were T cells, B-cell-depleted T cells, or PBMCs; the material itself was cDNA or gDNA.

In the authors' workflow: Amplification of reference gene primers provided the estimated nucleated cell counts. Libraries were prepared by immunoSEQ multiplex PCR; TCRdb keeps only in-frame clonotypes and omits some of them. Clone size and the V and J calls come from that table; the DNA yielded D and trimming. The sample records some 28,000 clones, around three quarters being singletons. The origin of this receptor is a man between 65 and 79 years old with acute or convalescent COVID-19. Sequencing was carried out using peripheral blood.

As DNA, the CDR3 is TGTGCCAGCGAGAAAGGCGGCGGTTGGGACAATGAGCAGTTCTTC. Its protein product is CASEKGGGWDNEQFF. This rearrangement joins TRBV28 to TRBJ2-1; the D is unclear. The CDR3 has 15 amino acids. Germline CDR1 MDHEN, CDR2 SYDVKM. Trimming shortened V by 8 bases and J by 5 bases, and 19 bases separated the two germline ends.